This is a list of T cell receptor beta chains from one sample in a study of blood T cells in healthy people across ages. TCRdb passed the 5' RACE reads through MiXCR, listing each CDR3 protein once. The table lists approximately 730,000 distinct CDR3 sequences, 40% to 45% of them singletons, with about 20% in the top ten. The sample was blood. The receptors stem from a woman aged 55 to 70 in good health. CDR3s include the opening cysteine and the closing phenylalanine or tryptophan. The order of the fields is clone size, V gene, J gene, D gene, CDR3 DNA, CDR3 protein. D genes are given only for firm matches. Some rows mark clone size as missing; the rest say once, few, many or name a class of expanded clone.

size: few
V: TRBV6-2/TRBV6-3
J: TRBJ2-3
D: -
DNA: TGTGCCAGCAATCGGCGAGTCCTCACAGATACGCAGTATTTT
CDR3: CASNRRVLTDTQYF

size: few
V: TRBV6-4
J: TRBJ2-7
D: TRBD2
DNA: TGTGCCAGCAGTGAGGAACGGGAGGCCTACGAGCAGTACTTC
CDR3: CASSEEREAYEQYF

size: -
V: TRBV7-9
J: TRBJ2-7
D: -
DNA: TGTGCCAGCAGCGACAGTGGTGGGGAGGAGGACGAGCAGTACTTC
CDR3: CASSDSGGEEDEQYF

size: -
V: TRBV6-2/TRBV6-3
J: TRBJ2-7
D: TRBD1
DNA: TGTGCCAGCAGTTACGACAGGGCTAGCTCCTACGAGCAGTACTTC
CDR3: CASSYDRASSYEQYF

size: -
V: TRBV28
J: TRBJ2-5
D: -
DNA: TGTGCCAGCGAGGGGCTAGAGGGGCAGGGGGGCCAAGAGACCCAGTACTTC
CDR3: CASEGLEGQGGQETQYF

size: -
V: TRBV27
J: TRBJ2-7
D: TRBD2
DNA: TGTGCCAGCAGTCAACGGACTAGCGGGAGGGCAAGCTCCTACGAGCAGTACTTC
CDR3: CASSQRTSGRASSYEQYF

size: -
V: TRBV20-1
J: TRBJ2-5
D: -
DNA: TGCAGTGCTACTCACCCAAGCCGTGAGAAAGAGCAGTACTTC
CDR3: CSATHPSREKEQYF

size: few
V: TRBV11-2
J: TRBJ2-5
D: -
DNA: TGTGCCAGCAGCACGAAGACAGGCTTAACCGTTCAAGAGACCCAGTACTTC
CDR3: CASSTKTGLTVQETQYF

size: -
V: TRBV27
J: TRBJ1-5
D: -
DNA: TGTGCCAGCAGTTCAGACAGCTTCAATCAGCCCCAGCATTTT
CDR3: CASSSDSFNQPQHF

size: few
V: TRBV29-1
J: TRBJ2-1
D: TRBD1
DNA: TGCAGCGTCGAGGGACAGTCCGAAGCTAGCTCCTACAATGAGCAGTTCTTC
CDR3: CSVEGQSEASSYNEQFF

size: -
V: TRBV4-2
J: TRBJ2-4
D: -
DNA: TGTGCCAGCAGCCAAGAATCTTACTCCGGAAGTGGGGCCAAAAACATTCAGTACTTC
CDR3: CASSQESYSGSGAKNIQYF

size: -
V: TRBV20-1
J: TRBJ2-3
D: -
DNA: TGCAGTGCTAGACTAGCCCCAGATACGCAGTATTTT
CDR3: CSARLAPDTQYF

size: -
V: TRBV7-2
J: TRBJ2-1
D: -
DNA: TGTGCCAGCAGCTTGAGGGTTTCTAGCGACTTTGGTGAGCAGTTCTTC
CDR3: CASSLRVSSDFGEQFF

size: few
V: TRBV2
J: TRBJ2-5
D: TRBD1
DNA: TGTGCCAGCAGTGAACTGGGACAGAACAATGAGCAGTACTTC
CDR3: CASSELGQNNEQYF

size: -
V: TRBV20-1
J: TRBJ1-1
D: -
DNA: TGCAGTGCTAATGATGCGAGCACTGAAGCTTTCTTT
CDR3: CSANDASTEAFF

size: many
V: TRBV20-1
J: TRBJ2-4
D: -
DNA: TGCAGTGCACTACTAGGGTCCGGTGGCAAAAACATTCAGTACTTC
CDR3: CSALLGSGGKNIQYF

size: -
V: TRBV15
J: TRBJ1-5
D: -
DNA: TGTGCCACCAGCAGAGAGGTGGGATATCAGCCCCAGCATTTT
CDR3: CATSREVGYQPQHF

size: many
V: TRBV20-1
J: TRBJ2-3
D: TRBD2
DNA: TGCAGTGCTAGACCAGTCCCAACTAGCGGGGGCGTTCTCACAGATACGCAGTATTTT
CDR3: CSARPVPTSGGVLTDTQYF

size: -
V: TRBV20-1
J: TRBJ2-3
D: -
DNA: TGCAGTGCTAAGGGCAGGGTTGGGACAGATACGCAGTATTTT
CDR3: CSAKGRVGTDTQYF

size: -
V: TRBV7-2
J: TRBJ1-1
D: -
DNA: TGTGCCAGCAGCCCCCAGCCCGCCATGAACACTGAAGCTTTCTTT
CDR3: CASSPQPAMNTEAFF

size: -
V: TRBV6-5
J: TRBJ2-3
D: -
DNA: TGTGCCAGCAGTTACAGGCGGGTGGGCACAGATACGCAGTATTTT
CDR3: CASSYRRVGTDTQYF

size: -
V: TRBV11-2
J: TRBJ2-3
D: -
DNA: TGTGCCAGCAGCTTAGGACGGGTACTCACAGATACGCAGTATTTT
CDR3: CASSLGRVLTDTQYF

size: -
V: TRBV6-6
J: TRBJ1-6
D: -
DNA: TGTGCCAGCAGTTACGGGGCAGCTAATTCACCCCTCCACTTT
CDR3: CASSYGAANSPLHF

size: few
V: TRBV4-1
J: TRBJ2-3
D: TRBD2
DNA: TGCGCCAGCAGCCCGGGACTAGCGGGGATCCTTAGCACAGATACGCAGTATTTT
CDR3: CASSPGLAGILSTDTQYF

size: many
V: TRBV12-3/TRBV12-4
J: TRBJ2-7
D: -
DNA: TGTGCCAGCAGTTTAAAGGGTATCGACGAGCAGTACTTC
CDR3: CASSLKGIDEQYF

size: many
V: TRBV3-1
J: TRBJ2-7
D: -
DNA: TGTGCCAGCACCCAAGGAAGGGGTATACGGGGCATCTCCTACGAGCAGTACTTC
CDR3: CASTQGRGIRGISYEQYF

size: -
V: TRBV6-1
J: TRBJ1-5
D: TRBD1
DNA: TGTGCCAGCAGTGAGATGGGACAGGGGAACAATCAGCCCCAGCATTTT
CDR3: CASSEMGQGNNQPQHF

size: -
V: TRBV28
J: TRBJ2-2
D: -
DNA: TGTGCCAGCAGTAACAGGGCTGGGGGCGGGGAGCTGTTTTTT
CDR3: CASSNRAGGGELFF

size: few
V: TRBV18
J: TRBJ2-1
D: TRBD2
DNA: TGTGCCAGCTCCCCATCTAGCGGGGTCTACAATGAGCAGTTCTTC
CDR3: CASSPSSGVYNEQFF

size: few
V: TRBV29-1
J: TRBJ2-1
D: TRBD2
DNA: TGCAGCGTTCACAGGACTAGCGGGCACAATGAGCAGTTCTTC
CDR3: CSVHRTSGHNEQFF

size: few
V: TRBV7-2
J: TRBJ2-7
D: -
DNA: TGTGCCAGCAGCTTAGAGTATAGCTCCTACGAGCAGTACTTC
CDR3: CASSLEYSSYEQYF

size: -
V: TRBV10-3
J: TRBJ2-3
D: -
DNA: TGTGCCATCAGTGATCGGGGACCACGTAGCACAGATACGCAGTATTTT
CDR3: CAISDRGPRSTDTQYF

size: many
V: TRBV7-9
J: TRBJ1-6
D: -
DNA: TGTGCCAGCAGCAGAGACAGATCACCCCTCCACTTT
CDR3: CASSRDRSPLHF

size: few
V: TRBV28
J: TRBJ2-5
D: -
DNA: TGTGCCAGCAGCCCGACTAACAGAGAGACCCAGTACTTC
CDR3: CASSPTNRETQYF

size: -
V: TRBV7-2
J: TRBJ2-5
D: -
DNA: TGTGCCAGCAGCTTCGGATGGGAACAAGAGACCCAGTACTTC
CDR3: CASSFGWEQETQYF